The clone carrying this T cell receptor (beta chain) was observed many times. This entry is derived from a study of HIV-infected children after antiretroviral therapy interruption. Treatment noted: PENTA 11 planned treatment interruption arm or continuous ART arm. Trimming took 5 bases from V and 0 from J; bases not matched to a gene: 9. Germline CDR1 MNHEY, CDR2 SMNVEV (reference sequence). This CDR3 is built from 19 residues. Unique molecular identifiers were included in an RNA-based 3' RACE TCR library. TCRdb re-called the 3' RACE reads through MiXCR, storing one row per CDR3 protein. The table shows about 15,000 distinct CDR3 sequences, with around 3.5% occurring only once.

This chain uses TRBV27 with TRBJ2-4, with TRBD2 identical over 14 bases. The source of this sequence is a pool of human donors with HIV. The sequenced sample was CD45RO+ CD8+ T cells from PBMCs, pooled from several time points, obtained from a donor given antiretroviral therapy, either interrupted or continuous. Subset in this sample: memory CD8+ CD45RO+ CD45RA- T cells. The CDR3 here is CASSPTPGLAGVAKNIQYF. The CDR3 DNA reads as TGTGCCAGCAGTCCAACTCCGGGACTAGCGGGGGTAGCCAAAAACATTCAGTACTTC.